This TCR beta chain was identified in a study of OX40 agonist ivuxolimab in advanced cancers. As for the study in general: Given to patients was ivuxolimab, an agonistic anti-OX40 (CD134) antibody. The study, taken as a whole, reports: CD4+ and CD8+ blood T cells expanded clonally by week 6 at 0.1 to 3.0 mg/kg. Among T cells, CD8+ cells averaged more expanded clones than CD4+ cells.

Patients who had autoimmune disease history or got systemic immunosuppression were left out. A remark on this clone: Its antigen remains unidentified.

Germline lookup yields CDR1 SGHRS and CDR2 YFSETQ. With 0 bases clipped from V and 4 bases from J, the junction kept 2 bases outside the gene matches. This CDR3 contains 16 residues. The data were produced by immunoSEQ multiplex PCR, yet TCRdb's version contains in-frame clones alone and is incomplete. The sample includes about 72,000 clones, 81% of them seen just once. The chain joins TRBV5-1 to TRBJ2-2, with TRBD1 matching over 11 bases. This receptor was taken from an adult with an advanced solid tumor such as melanoma, head and neck, liver or kidney cancer. The sample here was CD4+ or CD8+ T cells sorted from blood, taken in a trial of the OX40 agonist ivuxolimab. The CDR3 loop reads CASSLEGQGVTGELFF. CDR3 DNA: TGCGCCAGCAGCTTGGAGGGACAGGGGGTCACCGGGGAGCTGTTTTTT.